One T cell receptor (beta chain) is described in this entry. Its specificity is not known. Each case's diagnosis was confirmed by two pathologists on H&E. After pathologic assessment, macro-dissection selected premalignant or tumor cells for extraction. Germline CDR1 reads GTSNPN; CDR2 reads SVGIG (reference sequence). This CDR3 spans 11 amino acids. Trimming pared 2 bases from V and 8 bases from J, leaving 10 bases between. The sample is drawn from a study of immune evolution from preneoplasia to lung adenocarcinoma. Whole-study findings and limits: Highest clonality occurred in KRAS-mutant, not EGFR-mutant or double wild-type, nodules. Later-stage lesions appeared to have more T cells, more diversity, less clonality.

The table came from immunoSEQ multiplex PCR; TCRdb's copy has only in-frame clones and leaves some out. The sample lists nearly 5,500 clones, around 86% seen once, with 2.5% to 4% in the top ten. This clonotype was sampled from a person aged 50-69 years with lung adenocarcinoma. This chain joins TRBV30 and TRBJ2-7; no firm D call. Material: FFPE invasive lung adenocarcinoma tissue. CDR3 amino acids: CAWSLRAQQYF. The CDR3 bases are TGTGCCTGGAGTCTCCGGGCGCAGCAGTACTTC. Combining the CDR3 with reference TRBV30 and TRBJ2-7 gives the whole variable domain SQTIHQWPATLVQPVGSPLSLECTVEGTSNPNLYWYRQAAGRGLQLLFYSVGIGQISSEVPQNLSASRPQDRQFILSSKKLLLSDSGFYLCAWSLRAQQYFGPGTRLTVT.